This TCR beta chain is from a study of CD8+ T cells in alopecia areata. Study context: Those treated were given oral tofacitinib at 5 to 10 mg twice daily.

Sequencing used cDNA as its template, made by extracting RNA and reverse transcribing it. The table came from immunoSEQ multiplex PCR; TCRdb's copy has only in-frame clones and leaves some out. Of roughly 250,000 clones detected, under 80% appear once; the ten largest clones hold more than 0.95%. Note on this clone: Its cognate antigen is unknown.

Whole-study results and caveats: Especially in alopecia totalis/universalis, lesional scalp showed greater clonality than normal scalp did.

Germline-derived CDR1 and CDR2 are SGHRS and YFSETQ. The CDR3 length is 15 residues. V was clipped by 0 bases and J by 0 bases, with 8 bases between them. The sequence was collected from a human donor with alopecia areata. This specimen consisted of CD4+ T cells sorted from blood, obtained at week 0. The V and J genes are TRBV5-1 and TRBJ2-3, with D perhaps matching TRBD1 (5 bases). The CDR3 sequence: CASSLVDSSTDTQYF. CDR3 nucleotide sequence: TGCGCCAGCAGCTTGGTAGACAGTAGCACAGATACGCAGTATTTT.